Here is one T cell receptor beta chain with its context. The authors extracted total RNA from unfractionated whole blood. The data originate from a study of human T cells and chemical hapten exposure. Trimming pared 0 bases from V and 1 base from J, leaving 12 bases between. CDR1 is MNHNY and CDR2 is SVGAGI in the germline V gene (reference sequence). The CDR3 extends over 17 amino acids. Per the authors' pipeline: Sample TCR counts, which ranged from 23,224 to 690,600, had a median of approximately 96,000. TCRdb itself ran the 5' RACE reads through MiXCR, one entry per CDR3 protein. It is TCRdb's table, rather than the study itself, that gives the V and J calls and clone size. The sample carries approximately 110,000 distinct CDR3 sequences, roughly a fifth recorded once.

This clonotype was sampled from a human donor in good health. J is TRBJ1-4 and V is TRBV6-6, with a possible D match to TRBD1 (5 bases). Here the CDR3 reads CASSYSIGGVTNEKLFF. The CDR3 DNA is TGTGCCAGCAGTTACTCGATTGGGGGGGTAACTAATGAAAAACTGTTTTTT.